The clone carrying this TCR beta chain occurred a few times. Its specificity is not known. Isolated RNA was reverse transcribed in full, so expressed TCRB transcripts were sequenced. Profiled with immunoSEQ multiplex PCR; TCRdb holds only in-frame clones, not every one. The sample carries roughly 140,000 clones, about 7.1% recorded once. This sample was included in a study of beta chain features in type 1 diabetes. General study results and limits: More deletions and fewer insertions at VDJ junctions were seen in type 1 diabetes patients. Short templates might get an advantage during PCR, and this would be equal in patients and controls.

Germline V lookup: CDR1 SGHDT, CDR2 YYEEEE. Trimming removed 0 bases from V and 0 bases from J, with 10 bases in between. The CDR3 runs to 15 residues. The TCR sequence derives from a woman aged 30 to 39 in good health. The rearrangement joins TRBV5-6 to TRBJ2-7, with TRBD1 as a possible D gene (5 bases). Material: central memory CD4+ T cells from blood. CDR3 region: CASSLAPGNSYEQYF. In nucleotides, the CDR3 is TGTGCCAGCAGCTTGGCTCCAGGGAACTCCTACGAGCAGTACTTC. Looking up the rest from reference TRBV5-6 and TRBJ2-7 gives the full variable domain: DAGVTQSPTHLIKTRGQQVTLRCSPKSGHDTVSWYQQALGQGPQFIFQYYEEEERQRGNFPDRFSGHQFPNYSSELNVNALLLGDSALYLCASSLAPGNSYEQYFGPGTRLTVT.